These 22 T cell receptor beta chains were all obtained from the same sample, sequenced in a study (TCRdb year 2016). The library was built by means of RT-PCR. The instrument given in TCRdb is Illumina MiSeq. TCRdb passed the public sequencing reads through fastp at Q25 and MiXCR, retaining productive beta sequences. Rows with a matching CDR3 protein are joined into one entry that keeps the most common DNA and genes. A total of hundreds of thousands of distinct CDR3 sequences appear in this sample, 12% to 15% of them only once. The leading ten clones occupy 3.6% of the sample. The sample was memory CD4+ T cells from blood. The receptors here all came from a female donor in good health, serving as a healthy control.

The rearrangement links TRBV20-1 to TRBJ1-1; D remains unclear. The CDR3 has 14 residues. The V end lost 4 bases, the J end lost 6 bases, and 18 bases lay between the germline ends. Germline V gene sequence: CDR1 DFQATT, CDR2 SNEGSKA (reference sequence). The CDR3 DNA reads TGCAGTGCTATACCCCAACCTGCAGTCGCTGAAGCTTTCTTT. Encoded protein: CSAIPQPAVAEAFF.

The V call is TRBV27, the J call TRBJ1-1; 7 bases are shared with TRBD1. This CDR3 contains 15 residues. The V and J ends lost 4 bases and 4 bases, in that order; junction bases with no gene match: 9. The germline V gene has CDR1 MNHEY and CDR2 SMNVEV (reference sequence). The CDR3 sequence is CASSSRQGWATEAFF. CDR3 DNA: TGTGCCAGCAGTTCCCGACAGGGCTGGGCCACTGAAGCTTTCTTT.

Written as DNA, the CDR3 is TGCAGTGCGAAGCAGCGGGGAGGAAAGGGATACAATGAGCAGTTCTTC. Encoded protein: CSAKQRGGKGYNEQFF. The rearrangement uses TRBV20-1 and TRBJ2-1; 7 bases align to TRBD2. Trimming removed 6 bases from V and 4 bases from J; junction bases left unmatched: 15. CDR1 and CDR2 (germline): DFQATT, SNEGSKA (reference sequence). The CDR3 spans 16 residues.

This clonotype has only a few counts. This chain joins TRBV30 and TRBJ2-3; TRBD1 is a possible D gene (6 bases). The V and J ends lost 5 bases and 1 base respectively, with 16 bases between them. The V gene's germline CDR1 is GTSNPN and CDR2 SVGIG (reference sequence). The CDR3 sequence is 15 residues long. The CDR3 DNA reads TGTGCCTGGGGCAGGGGCTACGAGGGCACAGATACGCAGTATTTT. Translated, it gives CAWGRGYEGTDTQYF.

CDR3 residues: CAREPVAGELFF. Written as DNA, the CDR3 is TGCGCCAGAGAACCTGTGGCCGGGGAGCTGTTTTTT. The rearrangement joins TRBV4-3 to TRBJ2-2; unclear D gene. Germline-derived CDR1 and CDR2 are LGHNA and YSLEER. Trimming took off 9 bases at V and 6 bases at J, with 11 bases between the two ends. This CDR3 spans 12 amino acids.

In its sample, this clonotype was seen a few times. The gene calls are TRBV7-2 and TRBJ2-7; TRBD2 agrees at 9 bases. Germline CDR1 is SGHTA and CDR2 is FQGNSA. V lost 8 bases to trimming and J lost 3 bases; unmatched junction nucleotides: 8. The CDR3 extends over 14 amino acids. Written as DNA, the CDR3 is TGTGCCAGCGCCGTTGGACTAGCGATCTACGAGCAGTACTTC. Translating it yields CASAVGLAIYEQYF.

This clonotype was counted many times. This chain connects TRBV6-5 to TRBJ2-7, with D perhaps matching TRBD1 (5 bases). Trimming took 4 bases from V and 5 from J, leaving 6 bases between them. Germline lookup yields CDR1 MNHEY and CDR2 SVGAGI. This CDR3 has 11 amino acids. The CDR3 bases are TGTGCCAGCAGTTGGGGCAACGAGCAGTACTTC. This encodes CASSWGNEQYF.

This clonotype has more than one count but fewer than ten. The chain employs TRBV15 and TRBJ1-3; the D gene is possibly TRBD1 (5 bases). In germline, CDR1 is LNHNV, CDR2 YYDKDF (reference sequence). This CDR3 is built from 15 residues. V was clipped by 6 bases and J by 0 bases, with 12 bases between them. CDR3 nucleotide sequence: TGTGCCACCAGGGCAGGGAAGGCCTCTGGAAACACCATATATTTT. Amino acid sequence: CATRAGKASGNTIYF.

The rearrangement joins TRBV20-1 to TRBJ2-7, with 7 bases lining up with TRBD1. CDR3 length: 10 residues. Germline CDR1 reads DFQATT; CDR2 reads SNEGSKA (reference sequence). Germline trimming cut 5 bases from V and 11 bases from J; bases unmatched to any gene: 6. The CDR3 sequence is CSAYRGREYF. CDR3 sequence (DNA): TGCAGTGCTTACAGGGGAAGGGAGTACTTC.

The V call is TRBV5-1, the J call TRBJ1-2, with D possibly TRBD1 on 5 matching bases. CDR1 and CDR2 from the germline V gene are SGHRS and YFSETQ. Trimming removed 5 bases from V and 4 bases from J, with 12 bases in between. The CDR3 loop spans 13 amino acids. The CDR3 spells CASRLEGSYGYTF. CDR3 DNA sequence: TGCGCCAGCAGGCTAGAGGGGAGCTATGGCTACACCTTC.

This clonotype was seen a handful of times. The V call is TRBV20-1, the J call TRBJ1-4; 8 bases are shared with TRBD1. V trimming: 6 bases; J trimming: 8 bases; junction bases outside the gene matches: 8. This CDR3 has 13 residues. Germline V gene data show CDR1 as DFQATT and CDR2 as SNEGSKA (reference sequence). The CDR3 reads CSAKTGVDEKLFF. DNA of the CDR3: TGCAGTGCGAAGACAGGGGTGGACGAAAAACTGTTTTTT.

This clonotype has a handful of counts. The V gene is TRBV20-1, the J gene TRBJ2-7; D gene unclear. V was clipped by 5 bases and J by 5 bases, with 10 bases between them. The CDR3 consists of 11 residues. Germline V gene lookup returns CDR1 DFQATT and CDR2 SNEGSKA (reference sequence). This chain's CDR3 is CSAPRLDEQYF. The CDR3 bases are TGCAGTGCTCCACGTCTCGACGAGCAGTACTTC.

This clonotype was recorded at least ten times. The V call is TRBV29-1, the J call TRBJ2-5, with D perhaps matching TRBD2 (6 bases). Germline CDR1 is SQVTM and CDR2 is ANQGSEA. Trimming pared 6 bases from V and 5 bases from J, leaving 19 bases between. CDR3 length equals 14 residues. The CDR3: CSVHNPGRGETQYF. The CDR3 DNA reads as TGCAGCGTGCACAACCCGGGACGGGGGGAGACCCAGTACTTC. Together with reference TRBV29-1 and TRBJ2-5, the CDR3 gives the full variable domain: SAVISQKPSRDICQRGTSLTIQCQVDSQVTMMFWYRQQPGQSLTLIATANQGSEATYESGFVIDKFPISRPNLTFSTLTVSNMSPEDSSIYLCSVHNPGRGETQYFGPGTRLLVL.

A few counts support this clonotype. The rearrangement links TRBV18 to TRBJ2-7, with 7 bases that match TRBD1. J gave up 5 bases and V 5 bases, and 9 bases lay outside the gene matches. This CDR3 is 14 amino acids long. Germline CDR1 and CDR2: KGHSH and LQKENI. The CDR3 coding sequence is TGTGCCAGCTCAAAGGCAGGGGGTTCGGACGAGCAGTACTTC. Protein: CASSKAGGSDEQYF. Complete variable domain (other parts from reference TRBV18 and TRBJ2-7): NAGVMQNPRHLVRRRGQEARLRCSPMKGHSHVYWYRQLPEEGLKFMVYLQKENIIDESGMPKERFSAEFPKEGPSILRIQQVVRGDSAAYFCASSKAGGSDEQYFGPGTRLTVT.

The genes are TRBV5-1 and TRBJ2-1; D is perhaps TRBD1 (6 bases). The V gene's germline CDR1 is SGHRS and CDR2 YFSETQ. The V end lost 3 bases, the J end lost 6 bases, and 10 bases lay between the germline ends. This CDR3 comprises 13 residues. The CDR3 region is CASSSDSINEQFF. DNA of the CDR3: TGCGCCAGCAGCTCGGACAGTATCAATGAGCAGTTCTTC.

This clonotype turned up a few times. The genes are TRBV20-1 and TRBJ1-4; D remains unclear. Germline V gene data show CDR1 as DFQATT and CDR2 as SNEGSKA (reference sequence). The CDR3 is made up of 12 amino acids. Trimming removed 0 bases at V and 14 bases at J, with 13 bases between. CDR3 loop: CSARDGRTGLFF. The CDR3 DNA follows: TGCAGTGCTAGAGATGGGAGGACGGGGCTGTTTTTT.

This clonotype has just a few counts. The genes are TRBV9 and TRBJ2-2; 7 nucleotides line up with TRBD2. The CDR3 has 14 amino acids. The germline gives CDR1 SGDLS, CDR2 YYNGEE. Trimming at V came to 6 bases and at J to 3 bases, leaving 5 bases not matched to a gene. The DNA of the CDR3 is TGTGCCAGCACTCGGGGGAGGGACACCGGGGAGCTGTTTTTT. Encoded protein: CASTRGRDTGELFF.

The chain has TRBV7-2 and TRBJ1-2; D possibly corresponds to TRBD1 (6 bases). Deletions cut 4 bases from V and 2 bases from J, with 23 bases between. Germline CDR1 SGHTA, CDR2 FQGNSA. There are 18 residues in the CDR3. The CDR3 is CASSSQSLRDIRNYGYTF. The CDR3 nucleotides are TGTGCCAGCAGCTCTCAGAGCCTTCGGGACATCCGCAACTATGGCTACACCTTC.

This clonotype was counted between two and nine times. The V call is TRBV25-1, the J call TRBJ1-1; D ambiguous. CDR1 MGHDK and CDR2 SYGVNS come from the germline V gene. The V and J ends lost 3 bases and 1 base respectively, with 12 bases between them. The CDR3 extends over 15 amino acids. The CDR3 DNA reads as TGTGCCAGCAGTGATACGGCCAGAGAGAACACTGAAGCTTTCTTT. It encodes CASSDTARENTEAFF.

The genes are TRBV20-1 and TRBJ1-5, with D possibly matching TRBD1 (5 bases). Germline CDR1 reads DFQATT; CDR2 reads SNEGSKA (reference sequence). Trimming shortened V by 6 bases and J by 0 bases, and 12 bases separated the two germline ends. This CDR3 has 14 amino acids. The CDR3 here is CSAWGRNSNQPQHF. CDR3 nucleotide sequence: TGCAGTGCCTGGGGACGGAATAGCAATCAGCCCCAGCATTTT.

The CDR3 DNA reads TGTGCCAGCAGCCCAAGCATCGTGAGTTATGGCTACACCTTC. This gives the protein CASSPSIVSYGYTF. V usage is TRBV9 and J usage is TRBJ1-2; the D is unclear. Germline V gene lookup returns CDR1 SGDLS and CDR2 YYNGEE. The germline V and J ends were trimmed by 4 bases and 5 bases, with 15 bases remaining between them. This CDR3 region has 14 residues. Together with reference TRBV9 and TRBJ1-2, the CDR3 gives the full variable domain: DSGVTQTPKHLITATGQRVTLRCSPRSGDLSVYWYQQSLDQGLQFLIQYYNGEERAKGNILERFSAQQFPDLHSELNLSSLELGDSALYFCASSPSIVSYGYTFGSGTRLTVV.

This clonotype came up a few times. The chain has TRBV7-2 and TRBJ2-7; no clear D gene. The CDR3 consists of 13 residues. Per germline, CDR1 SGHTA and CDR2 FQGNSA. Trimming removed 5 bases at V and 7 bases at J, with 15 bases between. The CDR3 reads CASSMDGIGEQYF. CDR3 sequence (DNA): TGTGCCAGCAGCATGGACGGTATCGGGGAGCAGTACTTC.